The source of this T cell receptor (beta chain) is a study of brain T cells in children with intractable seizures. The data were produced by immunoSEQ multiplex PCR, yet TCRdb's version contains in-frame clones alone and is incomplete. The data show 300,000 to 400,000 clones, roughly 93% seen once. Study-wide results and limits: HCMV serostatus was not known, and viral specificity came from CDR3 similarity only.

Notes on this clone: The target antigen is unknown.

Described time point: blood from clinic visit 5 months post-surgery; TSC patient then seizure free. Only cases whose brain tissue showed the highest T cell transcript signatures were sequenced. The TCR was taken from a boy under two years old with tuberous sclerosis and intractable seizures. The sequencing used peripheral blood, collected 5 to 6 months after surgery.

CDR3 residues: CASSPAQGAKNIQYF. Written as DNA, the CDR3 is TGTGCCAGCAGTCCAGCCCAGGGGGCCAAAAACATTCAGTACTTC. This chain uses TRBV6-6 with TRBJ2-4; TRBD1 might be the D (6 bases). Per germline, CDR1 MNHNY and CDR2 SVGAGI (reference sequence). The CDR3 sequence is 15 residues long. V was trimmed by 5 bases and J by 1 base, leaving 12 bases between them.